This passage covers 20 T cell receptor beta chains from one sample sequenced in a study of blood T cell repertoires in COVID-19. Measured with immunoSEQ multiplex PCR; TCRdb has only the in-frame clones, and not every one. The sample has about 150,000 clones, around 79% seen once. Material for sequencing was peripheral blood. The origin of the receptors is a man aged 80 or over with acute or convalescent COVID-19.

The chain has TRBV5-5 and TRBJ2-5, with D maybe TRBD2 (5 bases). V lost 2 bases, J lost 2 bases, and 10 bases lay in between. The germline CDR1 and CDR2 sequences are SGHKS and YYEKEE (reference sequence). The CDR3 has 14 amino acids. CDR3 in DNA: TGTGCCAGCAGCTTCGAGGGAACACAAGAGACCCAGTACTTC. As protein: CASSFEGTQETQYF.

The count of this clone is one. This chain connects TRBV5-1 to TRBJ1-1; D gene ambiguous. CDR1 and CDR2 (germline): SGHRS, YFSETQ. CDR3 length equals 12 residues. Trimming cost V 7 bases and J 0 bases, with 7 bases left between them. The CDR3 sequence: CASGPLNTEAFF. The CDR3 bases are TGCGCCAGCGGCCCCCTGAACACTGAAGCTTTCTTT.

The chain links TRBV6-1 to TRBJ1-5; D uncertain. In germline, CDR1 is MNHNS, CDR2 SASEGT. Trimming pared 1 base from V and 2 bases from J, leaving 9 bases between. The CDR3 spans 15 residues. CDR3 sequence reads: CASSEVSAGNQPQHF. In nucleotides, the CDR3 is TGTGCCAGCAGTGAAGTCTCCGCAGGCAATCAGCCCCAGCATTTT.

This clone was observed a handful of times. The genes are TRBV5-1 and TRBJ1-3; D unclear. The CDR3 extends over 15 amino acids. Per the germline V gene, CDR1 is SGHRS and CDR2 is YFSETQ. V dropped 0 bases and J dropped 4 bases, with 11 bases sitting between them. The DNA for the CDR3 is TGCGCCAGCAGCTTGGGACCGGGTGACGGAAACACCATATATTTT. Amino acids: CASSLGPGDGNTIYF.

The CDR3 loop reads CASNDRGKEKLFF. The CDR3 nucleotides read TGTGCCAGTAACGACAGGGGAAAAGAAAAACTGTTTTTT. The genes are TRBV19 and TRBJ1-4, with TRBD1 matching over 8 bases. The CDR3 consists of 13 residues. Germline lookup yields CDR1 LNHDA and CDR2 SQIVND (reference sequence). The V segment lost 7 bases and the J segment 8 bases; nucleotides outside the gene matches: 6.

J is TRBJ2-6 and V is TRBV29-1; D remains unclear. CDR1 and CDR2 from the germline V gene are SQVTM and ANQGSEA. CDR3 length equals 13 residues. The CDR3 region has the DNA TGCAGTGCCCAGGTACAACTGGCCAACGTCCTGACTTTC. This gives the protein CSAQVQLANVLTF.

V is TRBV2 and J is TRBJ2-1; TRBD1 matches at 7 bases. The CDR3 totals 14 residues. V gave up 7 bases and J gave up 6 bases; unmatched junction bases: 9. Germline values: CDR1 SNHLY, CDR2 FYNNEI. CDR3 nucleotide sequence: TGTGCCAGCAAGGAGACAGGGATCGGCAATGAGCAGTTCTTC. This encodes CASKETGIGNEQFF. The variable domain in full, with the rest retrieved from reference TRBV2 and TRBJ2-1, is EPEVTQTPSHQVTQMGQEVILRCVPISNHLYFYWYRQILGQKVEFLVSFYNNEISEKSEIFDDQFSVERPDGSNFTLKIRSTKLEDSAMYFCASKETGIGNEQFFGPGTRLTVL.

This chain joins TRBV12-3 or TRBV12-4 and TRBJ2-7; TRBD1 is a possible D gene (6 bases). The CDR3 totals 13 residues. The V and J ends lost 3 bases and 5 bases respectively, with 11 bases between them. The CDR3 nucleotides are TGTGCCAGCAGTTTGGTCTCAGGGGACGAGCAGTACTTC. Amino acid sequence: CASSLVSGDEQYF.

V is TRBV10-2 and J is TRBJ2-1; maybe TRBD2 (5 bases). Trimming removed 6 bases at V and 0 bases at J, with 9 bases between. Germline CDR1 WSHSY, CDR2 SAAADI. This CDR3 has 14 amino acids. As DNA, the CDR3 is TGCGCCAGCAGGAGGGCCTCCTCCTACAATGAGCAGTTCTTC. The encoded protein is CASRRASSYNEQFF.

This chain connects TRBV27 to TRBJ1-6; TRBD1 matches at 8 bases. The germline V gene has CDR1 MNHEY and CDR2 SMNVEV (reference sequence). Trimming cost V 8 bases and J 3 bases; bases outside gene matches: 9. CDR3 size: 16 residues. The CDR3 protein is CASSTGGLVYNSPLHF. In DNA form, the CDR3 reads TGTGCCAGCTCTACAGGGGGTTTGGTCTATAATTCACCCCTCCACTTT.

The rearrangement joins TRBV18 to TRBJ2-3; 12 bases map to TRBD2. This CDR3 is 16 amino acids long. Germline values: CDR1 KGHSH, CDR2 LQKENI. The J segment lost 3 bases and the V segment lost 3 bases, leaving 4 bases of the junction unmatched. The CDR3 bases are TGTGCCAGCTCACCGCTAGCGGGGGGGCCAACAGATACGCAGTATTTT. Translating gives CASSPLAGGPTDTQYF.

The J gene is TRBJ2-1, the V gene TRBV29-1; no reliable D call. CDR3 length: 11 residues. CDR1 is SQVTM, CDR2 ANQGSEA, per germline. The CDR3 loop is CSTVDYNEQFF. As DNA, the CDR3 is TGCAGTACAGTAGACTACAATGAGCAGTTCTTC.

The chain links TRBV6-2 or TRBV6-3 to TRBJ2-5; TRBD1 might be the D (7 bases). V was trimmed by 4 bases and J by 3 bases, leaving 18 bases between them. The CDR3 length is 16 residues. CDR1 is MNHEY, CDR2 SVGEGT, per germline. The CDR3 DNA sequence: TGTGCCAGCAGTTCGGGACAGTTAGGGGGGAAAGAGACCCAGTACTTC. Protein product: CASSSGQLGGKETQYF.

The rearrangement links TRBV6-5 to TRBJ1-5; D is uncertain. Germline V lookup: CDR1 MNHEY, CDR2 SVGAGI. Trimming removed 2 bases from V and 5 bases from J, with 4 bases in between. The CDR3 sequence is 12 residues long. CDR3 nucleotide sequence: TGTGCCAGCAGTTACCTCTATCAGCCCCAGCATTTT. Protein: CASSYLYQPQHF.

The V and J genes are TRBV21-1 and TRBJ2-2; the D call TRBD1 from the table was never checked on the DNA. TRBV21-1 is listed as a pseudogene. This CDR3 contains 15 residues. The CDR3 nucleotides read TGTGCCAGCAGCAAAGACGACAGGGCATCAGGGGAGCTGTTTTTT. It specifies CASSKDDRASGELFF.

This clone was seen a single time. The chain is built from TRBV18 and TRBJ1-2; D may be TRBD1 (6 bases). The CDR3 spans 16 residues. The V end lost 6 bases, the J end lost 4 bases, and 21 bases lay between the germline ends. Germline V gene lookup returns CDR1 KGHSH and CDR2 LQKENI. The chain's CDR3 is CASSQGSTGSPYGYTF. The CDR3 DNA follows: TGTGCCAGCTCCCAGGGGAGCACAGGTAGTCCCTATGGCTACACCTTC. The variable domain in full, completed from reference TRBV18 and TRBJ1-2, reads NAGVMQNPRHLVRRRGQEARLRCSPMKGHSHVYWYRQLPEEGLKFMVYLQKENIIDESGMPKERFSAEFPKEGPSILRIQQVVRGDSAAYFCASSQGSTGSPYGYTFGSGTRLTVV.

V is TRBV6-1 and J is TRBJ1-4, with D hard to call. The length of the CDR3 is 14 residues. Trimming pared 3 bases from V and 12 bases from J, leaving 17 bases between. CDR1 MNHNS and CDR2 SASEGT come from the germline V gene. The CDR3 region is CASSDQDPREQLFF. CDR3 DNA: TGTGCCAGCAGTGACCAGGACCCCCGGGAGCAACTGTTTTTT.

The gene calls are TRBV5-1 and TRBJ2-3; perhaps TRBD1 as D (5 bases). The CDR3 has 15 residues. Looked up from germline, CDR1 is SGHRS and CDR2 is YFSETQ. Trimming stripped 1 base from V and 2 bases from J, with 11 bases between. The CDR3 DNA follows: TGCGCCAGCAGCTTGCTTGCACAGGTCACAGATACGCAGTATTTT. The encoded protein is CASSLLAQVTDTQYF.

V and J are TRBV2 and TRBJ1-5, with TRBD1 identical over 8 bases. The V segment lost 4 bases and the J segment 6 bases; nucleotides outside the gene matches: 5. The CDR3 is 14 amino acids. Germline values: CDR1 SNHLY, CDR2 FYNNEI. The CDR3 here is CASSGQGAIQPQHF. The CDR3 DNA follows: TGTGCCAGCAGTGGGCAGGGGGCTATTCAGCCCCAGCATTTT.

The rearrangement joins TRBV7-8 to TRBJ2-1; 9 bases match TRBD1. The CDR3 runs 15 residues. Germline V lookup: CDR1 SGHVS, CDR2 FQNEAQ. Trimming at V came to 4 bases and at J to 4 bases, leaving 5 bases not matched to a gene. CDR3 sequence: CASSSQGAGYNEQFF. CDR3 bases: TGTGCCAGCAGCTCACAGGGGGCTGGGTACAATGAGCAGTTCTTC.